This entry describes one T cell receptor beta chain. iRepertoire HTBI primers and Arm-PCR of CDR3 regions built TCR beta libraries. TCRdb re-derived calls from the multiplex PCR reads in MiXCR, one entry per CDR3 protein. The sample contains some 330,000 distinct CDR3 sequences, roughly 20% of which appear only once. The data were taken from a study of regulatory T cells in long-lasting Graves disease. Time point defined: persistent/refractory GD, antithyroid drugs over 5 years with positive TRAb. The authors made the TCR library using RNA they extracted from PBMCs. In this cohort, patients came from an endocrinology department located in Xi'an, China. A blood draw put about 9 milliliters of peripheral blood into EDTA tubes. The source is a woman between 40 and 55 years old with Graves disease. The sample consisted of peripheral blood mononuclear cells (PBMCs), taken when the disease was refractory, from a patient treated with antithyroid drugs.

The CDR3 reads CASSIAGDGYTF. Here the CDR3 DNA reads TGTGCCAGTAGTATCGCCGGCGATGGCTACACCTTC. The rearrangement links TRBV19 to TRBJ1-2; D gene ambiguous. The CDR3 is 12 residues long. V dropped 3 bases and J dropped 6 bases, with 8 bases sitting between them. Germline assignment: CDR1 LNHDA and CDR2 SQIVND (reference sequence). The variable domain in full, with the rest retrieved from reference TRBV19 and TRBJ1-2, is DGGITQSPKYLFRKEGQNVTLSCEQNLNHDAMYWYRQDPGQGLRLIYYSQIVNDFQKGDIAEGYSVSREKKESFPLTVTSAQKNPTAFYLCASSIAGDGYTFGSGTRLTVV.